This T cell receptor (beta chain) was found in a study of shared clonotypes between healthy human individuals. General study points: Only blood underwent sampling, and tissue repertoires likely differ. Shared clonotypes: about 5% naive CD4, under 4% naive CD8, under 2.5% memory CD4, approximately 0.4% memory CD8.

Naive CD8 cells lacked CD45RO and underwent positive selection for CCR7, leaving out terminally differentiated effector memory CD45RA+ cells. The CDR3 extends over 11 amino acids. Germline lookup yields CDR1 SQVTM and CDR2 ANQGSEA. V was trimmed by 7 bases and J by 5 bases, leaving 9 bases between them. On this clone: Its antigen is not known.

In the original processing: ImmunoSEQ yielded junction-only sequences lacking quality scores, so filtering differed. The method was immunoSEQ multiplex PCR; TCRdb's version includes in-frame clones alone and lacks a portion of them. V and J calls and clone size are copied from that table; D and trimming were computed from the DNA. The sample records 600,000 or so clones, roughly 98% being singletons. The sample comprised naive CD8+ T cells sorted from blood. The source of this sequence is a young man in good health. The chain combines TRBV29-1 with TRBJ2-1; unclear D gene. Here the CDR3 DNA reads TGCAGCGGTAACACTCACAATGAGCAGTTCTTC. It specifies CSGNTHNEQFF.